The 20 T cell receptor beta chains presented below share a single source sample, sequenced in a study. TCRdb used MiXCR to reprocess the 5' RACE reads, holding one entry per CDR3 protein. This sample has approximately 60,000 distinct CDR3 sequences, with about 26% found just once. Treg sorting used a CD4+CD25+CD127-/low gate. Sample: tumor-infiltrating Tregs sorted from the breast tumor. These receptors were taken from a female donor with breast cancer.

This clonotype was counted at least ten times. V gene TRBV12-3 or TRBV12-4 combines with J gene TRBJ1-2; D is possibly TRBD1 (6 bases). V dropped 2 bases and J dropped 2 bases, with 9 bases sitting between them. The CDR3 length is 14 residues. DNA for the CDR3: TGTGCCAGCAGTTTACAGGGGAGGAACTATGGCTACACCTTC. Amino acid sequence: CASSLQGRNYGYTF.

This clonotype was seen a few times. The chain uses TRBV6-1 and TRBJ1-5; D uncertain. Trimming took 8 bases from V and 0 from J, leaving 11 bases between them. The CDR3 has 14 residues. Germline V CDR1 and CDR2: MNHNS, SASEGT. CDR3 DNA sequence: TGTGCCAGCTACCGGGCTAATAGCAATCAGCCCCAGCATTTT. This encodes CASYRANSNQPQHF.

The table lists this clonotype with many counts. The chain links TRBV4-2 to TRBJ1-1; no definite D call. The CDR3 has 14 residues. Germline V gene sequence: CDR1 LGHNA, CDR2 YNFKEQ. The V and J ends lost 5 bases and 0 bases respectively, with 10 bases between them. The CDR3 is CASSKDGMNTEAFF. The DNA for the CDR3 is TGTGCCAGCAGCAAGGACGGTATGAACACTGAAGCTTTCTTT.

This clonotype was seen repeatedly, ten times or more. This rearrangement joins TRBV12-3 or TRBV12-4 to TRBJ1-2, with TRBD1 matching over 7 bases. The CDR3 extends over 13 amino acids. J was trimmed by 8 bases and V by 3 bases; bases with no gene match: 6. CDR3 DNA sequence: TGTGCCAGCAGTTTCGATGCCAGGGGGGGCTACACCTTC. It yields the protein CASSFDARGGYTF.

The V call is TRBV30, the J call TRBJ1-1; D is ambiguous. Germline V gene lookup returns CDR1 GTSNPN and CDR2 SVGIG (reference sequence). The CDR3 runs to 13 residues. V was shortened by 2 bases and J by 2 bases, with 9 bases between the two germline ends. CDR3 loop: CAWSSSGNTEAFF. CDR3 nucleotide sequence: TGTGCCTGGAGTTCAAGTGGTAACACTGAAGCTTTCTTT. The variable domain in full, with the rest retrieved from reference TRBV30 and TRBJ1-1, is SQTIHQWPATLVQPVGSPLSLECTVEGTSNPNLYWYRQAAGRGLQLLFYSVGIGQISSEVPQNLSASRPQDRQFILSSKKLLLSDSGFYLCAWSSSGNTEAFFGQGTRLTVV.

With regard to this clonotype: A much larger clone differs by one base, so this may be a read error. The CDR3 DNA is TGTGCCAGCAGTGAGGTCGGACAGGGGGAGACTGGAGCTTTCTTT. Its protein is CASSEVGQGETGAFF. J is TRBJ1-1 and V is TRBV6-1; 10 nucleotides match TRBD1. The CDR3 contains 15 residues. CDR1 and CDR2 from the germline V gene are MNHNS and SASEGT.

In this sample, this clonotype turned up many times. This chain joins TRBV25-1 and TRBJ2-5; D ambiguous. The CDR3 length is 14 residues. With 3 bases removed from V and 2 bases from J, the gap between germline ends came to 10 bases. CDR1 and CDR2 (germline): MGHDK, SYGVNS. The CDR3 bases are TGTGCCAGCAGTGAGGCTCGCAATCAAGAGACCCAGTACTTC. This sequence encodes CASSEARNQETQYF.

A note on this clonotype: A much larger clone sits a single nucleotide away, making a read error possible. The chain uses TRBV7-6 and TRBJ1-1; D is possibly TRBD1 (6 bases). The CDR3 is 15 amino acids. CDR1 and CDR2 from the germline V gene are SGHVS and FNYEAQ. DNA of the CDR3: TGTGCCGGCAGCTTAAGTGGACAGTTGAACACTGAAGCTTTCTTT. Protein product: CAGSLSGQLNTEAFF.

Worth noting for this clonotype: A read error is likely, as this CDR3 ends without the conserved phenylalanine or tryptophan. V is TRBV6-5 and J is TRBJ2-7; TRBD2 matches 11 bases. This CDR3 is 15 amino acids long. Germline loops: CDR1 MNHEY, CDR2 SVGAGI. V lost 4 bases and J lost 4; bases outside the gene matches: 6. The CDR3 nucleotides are TGTGCCAGCAGTTTACTAGCGGGAGCAGGGTACGAGCAGTACTCC. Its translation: CASSLLAGAGYEQYS.

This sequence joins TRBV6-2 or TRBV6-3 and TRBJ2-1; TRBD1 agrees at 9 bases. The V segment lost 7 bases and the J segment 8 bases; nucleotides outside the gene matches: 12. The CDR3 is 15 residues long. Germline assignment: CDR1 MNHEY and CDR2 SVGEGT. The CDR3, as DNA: TGTGCCAGCAAGAATCCGGGACAGGGATTTCATGAGCAGTTCTTC. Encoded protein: CASKNPGQGFHEQFF.

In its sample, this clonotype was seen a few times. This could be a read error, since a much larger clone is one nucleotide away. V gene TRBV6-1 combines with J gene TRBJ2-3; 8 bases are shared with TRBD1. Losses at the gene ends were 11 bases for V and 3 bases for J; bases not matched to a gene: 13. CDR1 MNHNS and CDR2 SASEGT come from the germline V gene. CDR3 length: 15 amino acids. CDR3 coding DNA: TGTGCCGGCAACCCGACAGGGGCAACGACAGATACGCAGTATTTT. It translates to CAGNPTGATTDTQYF.

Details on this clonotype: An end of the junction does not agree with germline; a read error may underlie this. The CDR3 region is CTSSLTPAGGSETQYF. Written as DNA, the CDR3 is TGCACCAGCAGCCTCACTCCAGCGGGGGGGTCAGAGACCCAGTACTTC. The rearrangement links TRBV4-1 to TRBJ2-5; 10 bases fit TRBD2. CDR1 is MGHRA, CDR2 YSYEKL, per germline. The CDR3 runs to 16 residues.

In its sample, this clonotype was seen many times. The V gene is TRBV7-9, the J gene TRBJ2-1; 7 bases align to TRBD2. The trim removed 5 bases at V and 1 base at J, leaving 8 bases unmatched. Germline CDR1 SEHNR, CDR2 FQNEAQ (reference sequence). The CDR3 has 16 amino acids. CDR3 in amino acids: CASSLSLSGSYNEQFF. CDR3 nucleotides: TGTGCCAGCAGCCTATCTCTTAGCGGGTCCTACAATGAGCAGTTCTTC.

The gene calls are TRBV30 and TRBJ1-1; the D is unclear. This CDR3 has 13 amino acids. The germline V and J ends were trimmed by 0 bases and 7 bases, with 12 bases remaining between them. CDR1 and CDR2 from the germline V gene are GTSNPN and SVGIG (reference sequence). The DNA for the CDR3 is TGTGCCTGGAGTGTTGAGGTTTATAGTGAAGCTTTCTTT. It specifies CAWSVEVYSEAFF.

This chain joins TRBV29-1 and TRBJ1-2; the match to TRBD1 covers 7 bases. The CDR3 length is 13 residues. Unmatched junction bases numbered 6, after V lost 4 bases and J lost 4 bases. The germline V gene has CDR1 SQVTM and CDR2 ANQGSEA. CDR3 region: CSVGQGDFYGYTF. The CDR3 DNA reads TGCAGCGTTGGCCAGGGGGATTTCTATGGCTACACCTTC.

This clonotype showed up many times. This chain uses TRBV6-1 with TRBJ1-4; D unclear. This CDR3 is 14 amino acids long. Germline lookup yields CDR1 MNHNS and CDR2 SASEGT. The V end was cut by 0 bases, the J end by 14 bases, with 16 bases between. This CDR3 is CASSEARILRRLFF. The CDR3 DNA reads TGTGCCAGCAGTGAAGCAAGGATTCTCAGAAGGCTGTTTTTT.

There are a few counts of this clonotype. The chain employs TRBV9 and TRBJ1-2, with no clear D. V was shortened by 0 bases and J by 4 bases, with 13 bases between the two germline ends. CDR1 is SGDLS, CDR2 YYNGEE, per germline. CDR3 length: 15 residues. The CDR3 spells CASSVEGSRSYGYTF. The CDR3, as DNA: TGTGCCAGCAGCGTAGAGGGCAGCCGCTCCTATGGCTACACCTTC.

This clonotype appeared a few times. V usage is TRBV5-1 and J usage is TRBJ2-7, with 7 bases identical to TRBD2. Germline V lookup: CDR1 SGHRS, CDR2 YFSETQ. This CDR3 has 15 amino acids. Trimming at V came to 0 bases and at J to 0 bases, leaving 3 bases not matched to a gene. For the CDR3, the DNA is TGCGCCAGCAGCTTGGATTCTAGCGGCTCCTACGAGCAGTACTTC. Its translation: CASSLDSSGSYEQYF.

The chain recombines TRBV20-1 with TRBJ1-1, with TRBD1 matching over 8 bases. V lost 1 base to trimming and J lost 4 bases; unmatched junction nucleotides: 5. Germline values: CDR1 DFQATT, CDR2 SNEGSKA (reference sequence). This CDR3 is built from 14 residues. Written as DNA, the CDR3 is TGCAGTGCTAGAGCCGACAGGGGAGTCACTGAAGCTTTCTTT. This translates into CSARADRGVTEAFF.

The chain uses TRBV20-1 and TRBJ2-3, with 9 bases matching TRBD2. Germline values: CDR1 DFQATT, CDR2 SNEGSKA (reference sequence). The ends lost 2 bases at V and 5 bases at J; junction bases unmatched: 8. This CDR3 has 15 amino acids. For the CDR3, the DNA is TGCAGTGCTAGATTGGCTAGCGGGACTAAAGATACGCAGTATTTT. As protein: CSARLASGTKDTQYF.